Included here is one T cell receptor beta chain sequence, with context. These data come from a study of blood T cells in healthy people across ages. Trimming shortened V by 2 bases and J by 2 bases, and 14 bases separated the two germline ends. The CDR3 covers 16 residues. Germline V gene sequence: CDR1 SGDLS, CDR2 YYNGEE. Donors each provided 8 to 10 milliliters of peripheral blood. Using a J-beta primer mix together with a sample-barcoded 5' primer, a second PCR was run for about 7 to 12 cycles. One entry per CDR3 protein, called by TCRdb with MiXCR from the 5' RACE reads. The sample lists about 1.6 million distinct CDR3 sequences; 30% to 40% were seen once.

The sample taken for sequencing was blood. The sequence derives from a woman aged 25 to 39 in good health. The J gene is TRBJ2-1, the V gene TRBV9; a weak D match, TRBD1 (8 bases). The CDR3 spells CASSVAQGGAYNEQFF. For the CDR3, the DNA is TGTGCCAGCAGCGTCGCACAGGGGGGGGCCTACAATGAGCAGTTCTTC. The full variable domain, rest sourced from reference TRBV9 and TRBJ2-1, is DSGVTQTPKHLITATGQRVTLRCSPRSGDLSVYWYQQSLDQGLQFLIQYYNGEERAKGNILERFSAQQFPDLHSELNLSSLELGDSALYFCASSVAQGGAYNEQFFGPGTRLTVL.